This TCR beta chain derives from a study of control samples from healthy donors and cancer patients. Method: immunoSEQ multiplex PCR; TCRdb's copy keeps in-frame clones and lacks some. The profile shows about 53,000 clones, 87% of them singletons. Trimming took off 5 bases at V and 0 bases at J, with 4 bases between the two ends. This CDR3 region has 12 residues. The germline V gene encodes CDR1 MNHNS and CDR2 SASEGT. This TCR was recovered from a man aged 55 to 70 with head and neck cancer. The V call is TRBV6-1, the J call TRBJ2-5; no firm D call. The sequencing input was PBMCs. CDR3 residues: CASSLNQETQYF. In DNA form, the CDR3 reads TGTGCCAGCAGTCTGAACCAAGAGACCCAGTACTTC.